This T cell receptor (beta chain) was retrieved from a study of T cells in Graves' hyperthyroidism and ophthalmopathy. The study, taken as a whole, reports: Stable hyperthyroidism was told apart from ophthalmopathy by a model built on 13 V-J features.

Uncontrolled infections, other autoimmune diseases, pregnancy or lactation led to exclusion of patients. Clinical symptoms, serum thyroxine and TRAb, thyroid ultrasound and orbital computed tomography together formed the diagnostic basis. Concerning this clonotype itself: Its target is not known.

RNA transcripts served as the template for amplifying TCR beta CDR3 regions. The primer set for the first-round RT-PCR of the TCR CDR3 was HTBI. Each CDR3 protein gets one entry after TCRdb re-called the multiplex PCR reads with MiXCR. This table has more than 550,000 distinct CDR3 sequences, 15% to 20% appearing once. The CDR3 loop spans 15 amino acids. The germline V gene has CDR1 KGHDR and CDR2 SFDVKD. The germline V and J ends were trimmed by 3 bases and 0 bases, with 9 bases remaining between them. The gene calls are TRBV24-1 and TRBJ2-3; D ambiguous. Sequenced sample: blood. This clonotype originated in a man in his fifties with Graves' hyperthyroidism. DNA for the CDR3: TGTGCCACCAGTGATGCTGCGGTGAGCACAGATACGCAGTATTTT. Amino acids: CATSDAAVSTDTQYF.